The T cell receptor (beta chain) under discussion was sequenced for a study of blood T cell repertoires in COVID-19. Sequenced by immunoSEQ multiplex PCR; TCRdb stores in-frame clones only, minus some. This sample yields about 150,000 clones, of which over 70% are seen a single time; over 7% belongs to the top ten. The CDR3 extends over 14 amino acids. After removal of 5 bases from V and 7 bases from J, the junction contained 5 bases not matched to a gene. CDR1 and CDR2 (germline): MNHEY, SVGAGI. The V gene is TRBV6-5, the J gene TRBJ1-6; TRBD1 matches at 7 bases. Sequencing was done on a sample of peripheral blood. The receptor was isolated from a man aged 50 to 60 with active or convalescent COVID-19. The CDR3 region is CASSRDRSNSPLHF. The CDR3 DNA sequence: TGTGCCAGCAGTCGGGACAGATCGAATTCACCCCTCCACTTT.